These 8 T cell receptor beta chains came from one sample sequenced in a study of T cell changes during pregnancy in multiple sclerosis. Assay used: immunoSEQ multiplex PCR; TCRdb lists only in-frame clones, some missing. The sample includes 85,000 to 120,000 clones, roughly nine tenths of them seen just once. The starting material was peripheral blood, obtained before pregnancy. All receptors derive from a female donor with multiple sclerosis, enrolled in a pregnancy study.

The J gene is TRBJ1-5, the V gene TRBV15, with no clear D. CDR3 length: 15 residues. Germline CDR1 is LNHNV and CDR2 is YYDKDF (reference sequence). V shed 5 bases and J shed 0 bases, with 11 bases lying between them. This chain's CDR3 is CATSPDGLSNQPQHF. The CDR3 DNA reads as TGTGCCACCAGCCCCGACGGACTTAGCAATCAGCCCCAGCATTTT.

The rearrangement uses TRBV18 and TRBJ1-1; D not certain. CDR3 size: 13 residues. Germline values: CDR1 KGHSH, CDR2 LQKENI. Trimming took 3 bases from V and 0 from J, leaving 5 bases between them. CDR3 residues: CASSPSVNTEAFF. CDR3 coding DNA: TGTGCCAGCTCACCCTCGGTGAACACTGAAGCTTTCTTT.

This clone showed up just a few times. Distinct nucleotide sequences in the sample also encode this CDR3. The CDR3 region is CASSLDTINSPLHF. Written as DNA, the CDR3 is TGTGCCAGTAGCCTGGACACAATCAATTCACCCCTCCACTTT. V and J are TRBV19 and TRBJ1-6; D may be TRBD1 (5 bases). The CDR3 has 14 amino acids. V dropped 6 bases and J dropped 7 bases, with 13 bases sitting between them. Per germline, CDR1 LNHDA and CDR2 SQIVND (reference sequence).

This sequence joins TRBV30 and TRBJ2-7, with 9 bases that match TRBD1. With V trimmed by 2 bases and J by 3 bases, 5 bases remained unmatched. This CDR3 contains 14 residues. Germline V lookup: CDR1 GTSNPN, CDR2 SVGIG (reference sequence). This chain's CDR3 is CAWSRGQGSYEQYF. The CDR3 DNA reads TGTGCCTGGAGTAGGGGACAGGGTAGCTACGAGCAGTACTTC.

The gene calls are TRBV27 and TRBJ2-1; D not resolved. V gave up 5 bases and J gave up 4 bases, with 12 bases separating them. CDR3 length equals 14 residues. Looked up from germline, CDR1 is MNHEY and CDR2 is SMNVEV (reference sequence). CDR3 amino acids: CASSPWAEYNEQFF. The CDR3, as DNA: TGTGCCAGCAGTCCCTGGGCTGAGTACAATGAGCAGTTCTTC.

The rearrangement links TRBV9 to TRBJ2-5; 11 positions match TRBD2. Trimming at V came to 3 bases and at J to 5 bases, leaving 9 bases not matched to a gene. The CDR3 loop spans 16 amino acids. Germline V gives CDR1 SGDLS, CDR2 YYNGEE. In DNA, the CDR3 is TGTGCCAGCAGCGCGGGACTAGCGGCGGTCCTGGAGACCCAGTACTTC. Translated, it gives CASSAGLAAVLETQYF. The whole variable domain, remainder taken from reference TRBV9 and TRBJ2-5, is DSGVTQTPKHLITATGQRVTLRCSPRSGDLSVYWYQQSLDQGLQFLIQYYNGEERAKGNILERFSAQQFPDLHSELNLSSLELGDSALYFCASSAGLAAVLETQYFGPGTRLLVL.

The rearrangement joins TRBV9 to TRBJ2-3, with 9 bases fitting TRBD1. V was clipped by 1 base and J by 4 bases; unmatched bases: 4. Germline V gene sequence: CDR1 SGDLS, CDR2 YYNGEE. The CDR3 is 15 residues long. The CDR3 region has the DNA TGTGCCAGCAGCGTATCCGGGACAGGGCCAGATACGCAGTATTTT. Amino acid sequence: CASSVSGTGPDTQYF.

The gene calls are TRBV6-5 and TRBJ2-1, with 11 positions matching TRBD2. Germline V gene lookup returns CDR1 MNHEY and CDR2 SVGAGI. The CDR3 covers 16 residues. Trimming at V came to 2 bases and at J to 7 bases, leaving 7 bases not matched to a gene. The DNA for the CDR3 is TGTGCCAGCAGTTACAAACCTAGCGGGGGGAGGAATGAGCAGTTCTTC. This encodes CASSYKPSGGRNEQFF.